This T cell receptor beta chain was obtained from a study of cytotoxic CD8 clonotypes in ibrutinib-treated CLL. General study findings and limits: Baseline levels of clonality went above those of age-matched healthy donors and moved with circulating CD8+ T-cell counts.

To note about this clone: Its antigen is currently unknown.

Only in-frame clones appear in the TCRdb table, and some are missing; sequencing was by immunoSEQ multiplex PCR. The sample lists about 120,000 clones, approximately 56% occurring once. V gave up 7 bases and J gave up 6 bases, with 22 bases separating them. CDR1 MNHNY and CDR2 SVGAGI come from the germline V gene (reference sequence). This CDR3 comprises 15 residues. This chain connects TRBV6-6 to TRBJ2-7; D perhaps matches TRBD2 (7 bases). The TCR sequence derives from a human donor with chronic lymphocytic leukemia. The starting material was PBMCs, obtained after 24 months of ibrutinib treatment. CDR3 protein: CASIALNLGGVEQYF. The DNA for the CDR3 is TGTGCCAGCATTGCCCTCAATTTAGGGGGGGTCGAGCAGTACTTC.